This T cell receptor beta chain was retrieved from a study of blood T cell repertoires in COVID-19. Study information: Acute and convalescent COVID-19 specimens originated in the United States, Italy and Spain. Nucleic acid was either cDNA or gDNA, and it came from T cells, B-cell-depleted T cells, or PBMCs.

From germline, CDR1 is SGDLS and CDR2 YYNGEE. The V gene end was trimmed by 3 bases and the J gene end by 5 bases; junction bases not matched to a gene: 3. CDR3 size: 14 residues. Under the authors' procedure: Reference gene primer amplification yielded estimated nucleated cell counts. Libraries were prepared by immunoSEQ multiplex PCR; TCRdb keeps only in-frame clonotypes and omits some of them. V and J calls and clone size are copied from that table; D and trimming were computed from the DNA. The sample shows some 350,000 clones, 65% to 85% of them seen only once. The receptor comes from a man aged 25-45 years with active or convalescent COVID-19. The sample consisted of peripheral blood. The chain recombines TRBV9 with TRBJ2-4; 9 bases align to TRBD1. The CDR3 nucleotides are TGTGCCAGCAGCGGGACAGGGGTCCAAAACATTCAGTACTTC. Amino acid sequence: CASSGTGVQNIQYF.